The clone carrying this TCR beta chain was found once. Antigen specificity is unknown. The identical CDR3 is also encoded by other nucleotide sequences in the sample. This sample stems from a study of shared clonotypes between healthy human individuals. Points from the study as a whole: The rarefaction results pointed to incomplete sorted-subset sequencing despite large depth. As a rule, naive subsets had a larger estimated richness than memory subsets.

Generated by immunoSEQ multiplex PCR, the TCRdb table keeps only in-frame clones and is missing some. The profile shows some 2.3 million clones, more than 85% of them singletons. Trimming at V came to 0 bases and at J to 1 base, leaving 3 bases not matched to a gene. This CDR3 comprises 16 residues. The germline V gene encodes CDR1 SGHRS and CDR2 YFSETQ. The source material was naive CD4+ T cells from PBMCs. Subset in this sample: CD45RA+ positively selected. The sequence was obtained from a man aged 18 to 30 in good health. Some clones in this sample may be carry-over from other donors' samples. The chain has TRBV5-1 and TRBJ2-3; 9 bases match TRBD2. The CDR3 nucleotides read TGCGCCAGCAGCTTGGCGCCTAGCGGGGGCACAGATACGCAGTATTTT. Its protein is CASSLAPSGGTDTQYF.